These T cell receptor beta chains were read from a single sample in a study of blood T cell repertoires in COVID-19. The repertoire was sequenced with immunoSEQ multiplex PCR; TCRdb's copy has only in-frame clones and lacks some. Of 45,000 to 55,000 clones in the sample, around 86% are singletons; the top ten hold approximately 8%. The sample taken for sequencing was peripheral blood. The source of these receptors is a man aged 45-65 years with active COVID-19. Each CDR3 is given with its conserved first and last residue. The order of the fields is J gene, D gene, clone size, V gene, CDR3 DNA, CDR3 protein. D genes are given only for firm matches. The size of a clone is reported for some rows only, either as once, few or many, or as a class for expanded clones.

>TRBJ1-4|TRBD1|-|TRBV7-2
TGTGCCAGCAGCTCCCTTGACAGGGGCGTTTTTAATGAAAAACTGTTTTTT
CASSSLDRGVFNEKLFF
>TRBJ1-2|-|-|TRBV19
TGTGCCAGTAGTCTTCGGGTCTTTAACTATGGCTACACCTTC
CASSLRVFNYGYTF
>TRBJ2-3|TRBD2|-|TRBV4-1
TGCGCCAGCAGCCAAGGGAACATCGGCGGGAGGAAAACAGATACGCAGTATTTT
CASSQGNIGGRKTDTQYF
>TRBJ2-2|-|-|TRBV4-2
TGTGCCAGCAGCCAAGTCTCCGCCGGGGAGCTGTTTTTT
CASSQVSAGELFF
>TRBJ2-2|-|-|TRBV3-1/TRBV3-2
TGTGCCAGCAGCCCCGCAGTCACCGGGGAGCTGTTTTTT
CASSPAVTGELFF
>TRBJ2-1|TRBD1|once|TRBV3-1/TRBV3-2
TGTGCCAGCAGCCATCTCCGGGACAGGGAGAGGTTGGCCTACAATGAGCAGTTCTTC
CASSHLRDRERLAYNEQFF
>TRBJ1-1|-|-|TRBV2
TGTGCCAGCAGTGAAGCGGTGGGGCTGGGTACCTTGAACACTGAAGCTTTCTTT
CASSEAVGLGTLNTEAFF
>TRBJ1-6|-|-|TRBV4-3
TGCGCCAGCAGCCAAGAAGTAGCAGGGAATAATTCACCCCTCCACTTT
CASSQEVAGNNSPLHF
>TRBJ2-1|-|once|TRBV5-1
TGCGCCAGCCGGACTACGGGGTCAACCTCCTACAATGAGCAGTTCTTC
CASRTTGSTSYNEQFF
>TRBJ1-1|TRBD1|-|TRBV6-2/TRBV6-3
TGTGCCAGCAGTGACAGGGTTACTCAAGGTGAAGCTTTCTTT
CASSDRVTQGEAFF
>TRBJ1-5|TRBD1|-|TRBV27
TGTGCCAGCAGTTCTTCTAGACAGGGGGCGTATCAGCCCCAGCATTTT
CASSSSRQGAYQPQHF
>TRBJ1-6|-|-|TRBV7-9
TGTGCCAGCAGCCCAGGGGTGAGTAATTCACCCCTCCACTTT
CASSPGVSNSPLHF
>TRBJ2-3|TRBD2|-|TRBV30
TGTGCCTGGAGAAACCTAGCGGGGGGGCCCGGAGATACGCAGTATTTT
CAWRNLAGGPGDTQYF
>TRBJ2-3|TRBD2|-|TRBV11-2
TGTGCCAGCAGCTTTTATGTTAGCGGGGAGAGCACAGATACGCAGTATTTT
CASSFYVSGESTDTQYF
>TRBJ2-3|TRBD1|-|TRBV9
TGTGCCAGCAGCATCACAGGGGGCGTCACAGATACGCAGTATTTT
CASSITGGVTDTQYF
>TRBJ2-7|TRBD2|once|TRBV7-2
TGTGCCAGCAGCCAGACCTTTTCCGGGACTAGGGCGTCGGGCGAGCAGTACTTC
CASSQTFSGTRASGEQYF
>TRBJ2-7|TRBD2|-|TRBV9
TGTGCCAGCAGCGTAGGAGGGACTAGCGGATCCTACGAGCAGTACTTC
CASSVGGTSGSYEQYF
>TRBJ2-2|-|-|TRBV12-3/TRBV12-4
TGTGCGGGCAGTCGAAGCAACACCGGGGAGCTGTTTTTT
CAGSRSNTGELFF
>TRBJ1-1|-|once|TRBV28
TGTGCCAGCAGTGTCCCGGGGGGCATGAACACTGAAGCTTTCTTT
CASSVPGGMNTEAFF
>TRBJ1-1|TRBD1|few|TRBV18
TGTGCCAGCTCACCCAGGGGGGTGAACACTGAAGCTTTCTTT
CASSPRGVNTEAFF
>TRBJ2-3|TRBD2|-|TRBV7-9
TGTGCCAGCAGCGACGGACTAGCGGGAGTGAGCACAGATACGCAGTATTTT
CASSDGLAGVSTDTQYF
>TRBJ1-1|-|-|TRBV5-8
TGTGCCAGCAGCCCTCGATTGACGGGGAACACTGAAGCTTTCTTT
CASSPRLTGNTEAFF
>TRBJ1-1|-|few|TRBV29-1
TGCAGCGTTGGAAGAGGGAACACTGAAGCTTTCTTT
CSVGRGNTEAFF
>TRBJ2-3|-|-|TRBV6-5
TGTGCCAGCAGTTACGGAGGGCAGACTAGCACAGATACGCAGTATTTT
CASSYGGQTSTDTQYF
>TRBJ2-1|TRBD2|-|TRBV9
TGTGCCAGCAGCGTAGAAGAGCGGGGGGCCCTCGGTGAGCAGTTCTTC
CASSVEERGALGEQFF
>TRBJ2-5|TRBD2|-|TRBV20-1
TGCAGTGCTAGTCCCCTTCTAGCGGGGCAAGAGACCCAGTACTTC
CSASPLLAGQETQYF
>TRBJ2-7|TRBD2|-|TRBV13
TGTGCCAGCAGCTCCCTGACTAGCGGGGGATCCTACGAGCAGTACTTC
CASSSLTSGGSYEQYF
>TRBJ1-2|-|-|TRBV7-2
TGTGCCAGCAGCCCTTTGACCTCGTATCAACCCGGGGACTACACCTTC
CASSPLTSYQPGDYTF
>TRBJ2-1|-|-|TRBV4-3
TGCGCCAGCAGCTTACACCGGGACAACATGAGCTCCTACAATGAGCAGTTCTTC
CASSLHRDNMSSYNEQFF
>TRBJ1-2|TRBD1|-|TRBV7-8
TGTGCCAGCAGCCCCTTCCGGACAGGGACTAACTATGGCTACACCTTC
CASSPFRTGTNYGYTF
>TRBJ2-1|-|-|TRBV4-3
TGCGCCAGCAGCCAAGTAACGCGGAGGGGCAATGAGCAGTTCTTC
CASSQVTRRGNEQFF
>TRBJ1-1|-|-|TRBV5-1
TGCGCCAGCAGCTCGACGGGGAACACTGAAGCTTTCTTT
CASSSTGNTEAFF
>TRBJ2-2|-|-|TRBV10-3
TGTGCCATCAGTGACGGCGGAGACACCGGGGAGCTGTTTTTT
CAISDGGDTGELFF
>TRBJ2-7|-|-|TRBV19
TGTGCCAGTAGTATACAGACAGGATCCTACGAGCAGTACTTC
CASSIQTGSYEQYF
>TRBJ1-4|TRBD1|-|TRBV7-2
TGTGCCAGCAGCCCAGGACAGGGGAGCCGAAAACTGTTTTTT
CASSPGQGSRKLFF
>TRBJ2-3|-|-|TRBV30
TGTGCCTGGAGTGGGTGGGGGGCAGATACGCAGTATTTT
CAWSGWGADTQYF
>TRBJ2-1|TRBD2|-|TRBV5-8
TGTGCCAGCAGCTTAAACAGGACTAGCGGGAGCCTTTACAATGAGCAGTTCTTC
CASSLNRTSGSLYNEQFF
>TRBJ1-2|TRBD1|-|TRBV10-3
TGTGCCATCAGTGCGAGACAGGGTACCCTTAACTATGGCTACACCTTC
CAISARQGTLNYGYTF
>TRBJ2-5|-|-|TRBV14
TGTGCCAGCAGCCAAGGTTGGGCCCCCCAAGAGACCCAGTACTTC
CASSQGWAPQETQYF
>TRBJ1-3|TRBD1|few|TRBV3-1/TRBV3-2
TGTGCCAACCCGGCCAGTGACAGGGCAACTGACTCTGGAAACACCATATATTTT
CANPASDRATDSGNTIYF
>TRBJ1-5|TRBD1|few|TRBV27
TGTGCCAGCAGGCCGGGACAGGGTCATAGCAATCAGCCCCAGCATTTT
CASRPGQGHSNQPQHF
>TRBJ2-1|TRBD1|-|TRBV4-3
TGCGCCAGCAGCCAAGAAAAGGGACAGTACTACAATGAGCAGTTCTTC
CASSQEKGQYYNEQFF
>TRBJ1-1|-|-|TRBV4-1
TGCGCCAGCAGCGCGGATTCGGGGGAATCTGAAGCTTTCTTT
CASSADSGESEAFF
>TRBJ1-1|TRBD1|few|TRBV3-1/TRBV3-2
TGTGCCAGCAGACCCGGACAGGGAGGGTTAAACACTGAAGCTTTCTTT
CASRPGQGGLNTEAFF
>TRBJ2-7|TRBD1|few|TRBV28
TGTGCCAGCAGTTTATCCGGGACAGGTCGTGTAGGGCTCGAGCAGTACTTC
CASSLSGTGRVGLEQYF
>TRBJ1-2|-|-|TRBV3-1/TRBV3-2
TGTGCCAGCAGCCTACAGGGCGAGCTCTATGGCTACACCTTC
CASSLQGELYGYTF
>TRBJ2-2|TRBD2|-|TRBV28
TGTGCCAGCAGTTCCCCACCCGCGGGGGGGAACACCGGGGAGCTGTTTTTT
CASSSPPAGGNTGELFF
>TRBJ2-1|TRBD2|-|TRBV7-8
TGTGCCAGCAGCCCGGTACTAGCGGGAGGATACAATGAGCAATTCTTC
CASSPVLAGGYNEQFF
>TRBJ2-1|-|-|TRBV7-2
TGTGCCAGCAGCATCCCCAACTACAATGAGCAGTTCTTC
CASSIPNYNEQFF
>TRBJ1-2|TRBD1|once|TRBV18
TGTGCCAGCTCACTTGGTTGGACAGGCGATGGCTACACCTTC
CASSLGWTGDGYTF
>TRBJ2-3|-|-|TRBV19
TGTGCCAGTAGAGCGCGTGGTGGAGATACGCAGTATTTT
CASRARGGDTQYF
>TRBJ1-5|-|-|TRBV28
TGTGCCAGCAACAGGGGCAATCAGCCCCAGCATTTT
CASNRGNQPQHF